These 19 T cell receptor beta chains came from one sample sequenced in a study of T cell responses to AZD1222 COVID-19 vaccine. Using immunoSEQ multiplex PCR, the repertoire was profiled, and TCRdb retains in-frame clones only, with some absent. This sample has roughly 100,000 clones, with roughly 90% found just once. This specimen consisted of peripheral blood, obtained on day 0 of AZD1222 vaccination. The receptors shown here come from an adult in good health.

The V and J genes are TRBV5-4 and TRBJ2-1; TRBD2 matches at 11 bases. V dropped 2 bases and J dropped 4; count of bases not matched to a gene: 2. Germline CDR1 and CDR2: SGHNT and YYREEE (reference sequence). The CDR3 sequence is 15 residues long. The CDR3 nucleotides read TGTGCCAGCAGCTTTGGGACTAGCGGTTACAATGAGCAGTTCTTC. This encodes CASSFGTSGYNEQFF.

This chain joins TRBV5-1 and TRBJ2-1; TRBD2 matches at 8 bases. The ends lost 2 bases at V and 7 bases at J; junction bases unmatched: 14. This CDR3 has 17 residues. CDR1 and CDR2 (germline): SGHRS, YFSETQ. CDR3 sequence (DNA): TGCGCCAGCAGCTTCGGGGCTAGCGGGTCTCCTCGAAATGAGCAGTTCTTC. Its translation is CASSFGASGSPRNEQFF.

The chain uses TRBV19 and TRBJ2-7; the match to TRBD2 covers 7 bases. The J segment lost 4 bases and the V segment lost 5 bases, leaving 11 bases of the junction unmatched. This CDR3 region has 15 residues. CDR1 and CDR2 (germline): LNHDA, SQIVND (reference sequence). CDR3 sequence reads: CASSPQGEGPYEQYF. The DNA of the CDR3 is TGTGCCAGTAGTCCCCAAGGGGAGGGCCCTTACGAGCAGTACTTC. The full variable domain, rest sourced from reference TRBV19 and TRBJ2-7, is DGGITQSPKYLFRKEGQNVTLSCEQNLNHDAMYWYRQDPGQGLRLIYYSQIVNDFQKGDIAEGYSVSREKKESFPLTVTSAQKNPTAFYLCASSPQGEGPYEQYFGPGTRLTVT.

The chain joins TRBV28 to TRBJ2-1, with 7 bases matching TRBD2. In germline, CDR1 is MDHEN, CDR2 SYDVKM. The V gene end was trimmed by 2 bases and the J gene end by 4 bases; junction bases not matched to a gene: 2. This CDR3 has 14 amino acids. The CDR3 is CASSLAGAYNEQFF. The CDR3 nucleotides are TGTGCCAGCAGTTTAGCGGGAGCTTACAATGAGCAGTTCTTC.

CDR3 residues: CASSLAYGGTGTGELFF. The CDR3 DNA reads as TGTGCCAGCAGCTTAGCCTACGGTGGGACTGGCACCGGGGAGCTGTTTTTT. The chain links TRBV7-6 to TRBJ2-2; possible D gene TRBD2, 6 bases. This CDR3 region has 17 residues. Germline V gene sequence: CDR1 SGHVS, CDR2 FNYEAQ. V gave up 0 bases and J gave up 4 bases, with 15 bases separating them.

This chain joins TRBV5-6 and TRBJ2-7; unclear D gene. This CDR3 region has 14 residues. Trimming removed 1 base from V and 0 bases from J, with 8 bases in between. Germline values: CDR1 SGHDT, CDR2 YYEEEE. Here the CDR3 reads CASSLSSLSYEQYF. CDR3 bases: TGTGCCAGCAGCTTGAGCAGCCTCTCCTACGAGCAGTACTTC.

The chain recombines TRBV7-9 with TRBJ2-3; maybe TRBD2 (5 bases). This CDR3 has 17 residues. With 3 bases removed from V and 2 bases from J, the gap between germline ends came to 18 bases. From germline, CDR1 is SEHNR and CDR2 FQNEAQ (reference sequence). The DNA for the CDR3 is TGTGCCAGCAGCTTCTCGGAGGACCAGGAGCCCACAGATACGCAGTATTTT. Amino acids: CASSFSEDQEPTDTQYF.

V is TRBV3-1 (or the pseudogene TRBV3-2) and J is TRBJ2-1, with 12 bases aligning to TRBD2. The CDR3 runs to 15 residues. CDR1 and CDR2 from the germline V gene are LGHDT and YNNKEL (reference sequence). V lost 0 bases to trimming and J lost 14 bases; unmatched junction nucleotides: 8. The CDR3 sequence: CASSQDLLAGGPEFF. CDR3 DNA sequence: TGTGCCAGCAGCCAAGATCTCCTAGCGGGAGGGCCGGAGTTCTTC.

This chain connects TRBV11-3 to TRBJ2-1; TRBD2 is a possible D gene (5 bases). The CDR3 covers 15 residues. Trimming pared 3 bases from V and 4 bases from J, leaving 13 bases between. Germline V gene data show CDR1 as SGHNT and CDR2 as YENEEA. The CDR3 DNA follows: TGTGCCAGCAGCTTGGGTCCAGCGGAGTACAATGAGCAGTTCTTC. Translated: CASSLGPAEYNEQFF.

This rearrangement joins TRBV19 to TRBJ2-1, with 10 bases fitting TRBD2. The ends lost 7 bases at V and 7 bases at J; junction bases unmatched: 7. The CDR3 has 14 residues. Germline CDR1 is LNHDA and CDR2 is SQIVND (reference sequence). The CDR3 region has the DNA TGTGCCAGTAAGTCTCTAGCGGGAGTTAATGAGCAGTTCTTC. Translated: CASKSLAGVNEQFF. Full variable domain (missing parts from reference TRBV19 and TRBJ2-1): DGGITQSPKYLFRKEGQNVTLSCEQNLNHDAMYWYRQDPGQGLRLIYYSQIVNDFQKGDIAEGYSVSREKKESFPLTVTSAQKNPTAFYLCASKSLAGVNEQFFGPGTRLTVL.

The chain recombines TRBV7-8 with TRBJ1-3, with 10 bases identical to TRBD1. Germline CDR1 SGHVS, CDR2 FQNEAQ. V was pared by 1 base and J by 2 bases, with 8 bases of the junction left unmatched. This CDR3 contains 18 residues. The CDR3 sequence: CASSLVRQGAKTGNTIYF. CDR3 coding DNA: TGTGCCAGCAGCTTAGTCAGACAGGGGGCAAAGACTGGAAACACCATATATTTT. Using reference TRBV7-8 and TRBJ1-3 for the parts outside the CDR3, the full variable domain is GAGVSQSPRYKVAKRGQDVALRCDPISGHVSLFWYQQALGQGPEFLTYFQNEAQLDKSGLPSDRFFAERPEGSVSTLKIQRTQQEDSAVYLCASSLVRQGAKTGNTIYFGEGSWLTVV.

The V and J genes are TRBV6-1 and TRBJ1-5, with 8 bases matching TRBD1. Germline V gene sequence: CDR1 MNHNS, CDR2 SASEGT. The V gene end was trimmed by 2 bases and the J gene end by 5 bases; junction bases not matched to a gene: 2. CDR3 size: 14 residues. The CDR3 loop reads CASSENRGYQPQHF. The DNA of the CDR3 is TGTGCCAGCAGTGAAAACAGGGGGTATCAGCCCCAGCATTTT.

The chain recombines TRBV10-3 with TRBJ1-4; D gene uncertain. Trimming left V 0 bases short and J 0 bases short, with 5 bases between. This CDR3 region has 15 residues. Germline V CDR1 and CDR2: ENHRY, SYGVKD. The CDR3 nucleotides read TGTGCCATCAGTGAGTCGCGGGCAACTAATGAAAAACTGTTTTTT. Translation: CAISESRATNEKLFF.

The gene calls are TRBV5-1 and TRBJ2-2, with TRBD2 identical over 11 bases. The CDR3 spans 14 residues. Germline V CDR1 and CDR2: SGHRS, YFSETQ. The junction had 2 bases not matched to a gene; V was cut back by 3 bases and J by 7 bases. CDR3 sequence reads: CASSSGTSGGELFF. The CDR3 DNA reads as TGCGCCAGCAGCTCCGGGACTAGCGGCGGGGAGCTGTTTTTT.

The V call is TRBV28, the J call TRBJ1-4; D is unclear. Germline assignment: CDR1 MDHEN and CDR2 SYDVKM. This CDR3 has 10 amino acids. V dropped 8 bases and J dropped 10 bases, with 8 bases sitting between them. The CDR3 nucleotides are TGTGCCAGCTTGGCGGGAAAACTGTTTTTT. Amino acids: CASLAGKLFF.

V and J are TRBV28 and TRBJ1-2; 8 nucleotides line up with TRBD1. Germline lookup yields CDR1 MDHEN and CDR2 SYDVKM. V trimming: 6 bases; J trimming: 4 bases; junction bases outside the gene matches: 4. The CDR3 sequence is 13 residues long. CDR3 loop: CASRPTGAYGYTF. The CDR3 DNA reads TGTGCCAGCAGACCGACAGGGGCCTATGGCTACACCTTC.

J is TRBJ2-7 and V is TRBV18; TRBD1 agrees at 7 bases. Germline V gives CDR1 KGHSH, CDR2 LQKENI. The CDR3 extends over 14 amino acids. Trimming cost V 3 bases and J 5 bases; bases outside gene matches: 7. For the CDR3, the DNA is TGTGCCAGCTCACCGGTGGCAGGGGGAGACGAGCAGTACTTC. Encoded protein: CASSPVAGGDEQYF.

On this clone itself: The same CDR3 is also encoded by other DNA sequences in this sample. V and J are TRBV30 and TRBJ2-7; no definite D call. The V end was cut by 2 bases, the J end by 3 bases, with 5 bases between. Germline loops: CDR1 GTSNPN, CDR2 SVGIG (reference sequence). The CDR3 covers 11 residues. CDR3 in amino acids: CAWSSRYEQYF. CDR3 nucleotides: TGTGCCTGGAGTTCCCGCTACGAGCAGTACTTC.

In its sample, this clone was seen once. This chain joins TRBV18 and TRBJ2-1; a weak D match, TRBD2 (7 bases). Trimming pared 3 bases from V and 7 bases from J, leaving 13 bases between. Germline CDR1 KGHSH, CDR2 LQKENI. The CDR3 has 14 amino acids. CDR3 DNA sequence: TGTGCCAGCTCACCCGCGGGGGCTAAAAATGAGCAGTTCTTC. Encoded protein: CASSPAGAKNEQFF.